This paragraph reports one T cell receptor beta chain. This sample's TCRbeta library carried unique molecular identifier barcodes. TCRdb passed the PCR reads through MiXCR, listing each CDR3 protein once. This table has hundreds of thousands of distinct CDR3 sequences, 16% appearing once. The V gene's germline CDR1 is SEHNR and CDR2 FQNEAQ (reference sequence). With 5 bases clipped from V and 5 bases from J, the junction kept 7 bases outside the gene matches. The CDR3 is 14 residues long. This entry belongs to a study of T-cell reconstitution after alpha-beta-depleted transplantation in children. Material: PBMCs from the stem cell graft donor, obtained from the stem cell graft. This TCR came from a human donor who donated a stem cell graft to a child with acute myeloid leukemia. This chain uses TRBV7-9 with TRBJ1-1, with TRBD1 identical over 8 bases. In nucleotides, the CDR3 is TGTGCCAGCAGCCATTTACAGGGGGGGACTGAAGCTTTCTTT. It specifies CASSHLQGGTEAFF.